The sequence of this T cell receptor beta chain was determined in a study of T cell responses to AZD1222 COVID-19 vaccine. Study overall: Analysis merged second doses at about 4 or about 12 weeks.

Comments on this clone: The antigen remains unidentified.

V was trimmed by 7 bases and J by 5 bases, leaving 8 bases between them. The CDR3 consists of 10 residues. CDR1 and CDR2 (germline): DFQATT, SNEGSKA (reference sequence). Study-wide results and caveats: Repertoire collection took place solely once the T cell response had peaked.

The protocol was immunoSEQ multiplex PCR, while the TCRdb copy is restricted to in-frame clones and leaves out a portion. Here the sample spans around 100,000 clones, 85% to 90% being singletons. The chain uses TRBV20-1 and TRBJ1-2, with D hard to call. The material was peripheral blood, obtained on day 0 of AZD1222 vaccination. The sequence was collected from an adult in good health. CDR3 nucleotides: TGCAGTGGCCCGGAGTATGGCTACACCTTC. This translates into CSGPEYGYTF.